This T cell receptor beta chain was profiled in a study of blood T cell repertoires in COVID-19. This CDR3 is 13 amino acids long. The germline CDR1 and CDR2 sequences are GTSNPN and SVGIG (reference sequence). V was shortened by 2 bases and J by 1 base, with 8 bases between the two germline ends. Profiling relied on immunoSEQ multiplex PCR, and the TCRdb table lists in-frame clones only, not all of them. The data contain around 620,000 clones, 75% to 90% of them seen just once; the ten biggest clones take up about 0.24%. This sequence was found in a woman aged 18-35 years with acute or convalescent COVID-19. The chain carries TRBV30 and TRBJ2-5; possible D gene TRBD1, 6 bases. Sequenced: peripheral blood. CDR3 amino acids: CAWSQGLQETQYF. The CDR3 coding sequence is TGTGCCTGGAGTCAGGGGCTCCAAGAGACCCAGTACTTC. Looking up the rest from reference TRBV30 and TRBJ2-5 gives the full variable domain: SQTIHQWPATLVQPVGSPLSLECTVEGTSNPNLYWYRQAAGRGLQLLFYSVGIGQISSEVPQNLSASRPQDRQFILSSKKLLLSDSGFYLCAWSQGLQETQYFGPGTRLLVL.